The next 3 T cell receptor beta chains were all read from a single sample in a study of T cells in women clearing cervical HPV infection. The table came from immunoSEQ multiplex PCR; TCRdb's copy has only in-frame clones and leaves some out. Its clone listing holds tens of thousands of clones. The sample consisted of blood buffy coat. These receptors were taken from a woman aged 18 to 75 with a cervical HPV16 infection that either progressed to CIN3+ or cleared (not recorded which).

To note about this clone: With the read ending 3 residues before the CDR3 end, the germline J gene is used to fill in that end. V gene TRBV7-2 combines with J gene TRBJ2-5; 8 bases fit TRBD2. This CDR3 spans 14 amino acids. V was pared by 1 base and J by 4 bases, with 2 bases of the junction left unmatched. CDR1 SGHTA and CDR2 FQGNSA come from the germline V gene. CDR3 DNA, as far as it was read: TGTGCCAGCAGCTTAGTCCTAGCGGGAGAGACC. It translates to CASSLVLAGET. The entire CDR3 sequence reads CASSLVLAGETQYF.

Comment on this clone: The sequence runs out 3 residues before the end of the CDR3; the remainder is reconstructed from the germline J gene. This chain joins TRBV20-1 and TRBJ2-7; 7 bases agree with TRBD2. The ends lost 3 bases at V and 2 bases at J; junction bases unmatched: 7. Germline V gene data show CDR1 as DFQATT and CDR2 as SNEGSKA (reference sequence). This CDR3 contains 14 residues. CDR3: CSASGRRGAYEQYF. The DNA read from the CDR3 is TGCAGTGCTAGCGGGAGGAGGGGCGCCTACGAG.

Concerning this clone itself: The read finishes 3 residues shy of the CDR3 end, and the germline J gene is used to complete it. The rearrangement joins TRBV23-1 to TRBJ2-2, with D perhaps TRBD2 (6 bases). TRBV23-1 carries the ORF label, with uncertain function. Trimming took 4 bases from V and 4 from J, leaving 10 bases between them. CDR3 size: 14 residues. Partial CDR3 DNA: TGCGCCAGCAGTCGTATAGCGGCCACCGGGGAG. Protein product: CASSRIAATGE. The entire CDR3 protein is CASSRIAATGELFF.